This entry concerns a single T cell receptor (beta chain). V lost 2 bases to trimming and J lost 5 bases, with 15 bases between them. Germline V gene sequence: CDR1 KGHSH, CDR2 LQKENI. CDR3 length: 15 amino acids. This table comes from immunoSEQ multiplex PCR, and its TCRdb copy is limited to in-frame clones, with some not included. The sample lists over 50,000 clones; about 92% were seen once. This sample is drawn from a study of technical replicates of blood from a few donors. Sequencing was performed on PBMCs. This sequence originates from a human donor in good health. Some clones in this sample may be carry-over from other donors' samples. The rearrangement joins TRBV18 to TRBJ2-5; D not resolved. The CDR3 sequence: CASSPAQARLETQYF. CDR3 DNA sequence: TGTGCCAGCTCACCAGCCCAGGCCCGGCTGGAGACCCAGTACTTC.